This TCR beta chain was recovered during a study of blood T cell repertoires in COVID-19. About the research overall: COVID-19 samples from acute and convalescent phases originated in the United States, Italy and Spain. T cells, B-cell-depleted T cells, or PBMCs provided the cDNA or gDNA that served as material.

Germline CDR1 is LGHNA and CDR2 is YNFKEQ. This CDR3 comprises 15 residues. V lost 0 bases and J 1 base, leaving 9 bases between the germline ends. A word on this clone: Other DNA variants within this sample encode the same CDR3.

How the authors handled the data: Using reference gene primer amplification, nucleated cell counts were estimated. Generated by immunoSEQ multiplex PCR, the TCRdb table keeps only in-frame clones and is missing some. Clone size and V and J calls were adopted from that table, with D and trimming inferred from the DNA. The profile covers 25,000 to 35,000 clones, with about 80% appearing a single time and roughly 15% taken by the ten largest. V usage is TRBV4-2 and J usage is TRBJ1-1; a weak D match, TRBD1 (6 bases). This receptor was obtained from a man between 65 and 85 years old with active COVID-19. The sequencing sample was made of peripheral blood. The CDR3 here is CASSQDLQGNTEAFF. The DNA of the CDR3 is TGTGCCAGCAGCCAAGACTTACAGGGGAACACTGAAGCTTTCTTT.